What follows describes a single TCR beta chain. Repertoires were generated with immunoSEQ multiplex PCR, while TCRdb's copy carries only in-frame clones and drops some. Here the sample spans fewer than 400,000 clones, around four fifths being singletons. This sample was included in a study of blood T cell repertoires in COVID-19. Overall study: There were acute and convalescent COVID-19 samples, and they came from the United States, Italy and Spain. T cells, B-cell-depleted T cells, or PBMCs supplied cDNA or gDNA.

The CDR3 runs 13 residues. Germline assignment: CDR1 KGHSH and CDR2 LQKENI. V lost 4 bases to trimming and J lost 5 bases, with 12 bases between them. What was sequenced was peripheral blood. This rearrangement joins TRBV18 to TRBJ2-7; maybe TRBD1 (6 bases). The origin of this receptor is a young man with active or convalescent COVID-19. The CDR3 DNA follows: TGTGCCAGCTCACTATACAGGGACCACGAGCAGTACTTC. As protein: CASSLYRDHEQYF.